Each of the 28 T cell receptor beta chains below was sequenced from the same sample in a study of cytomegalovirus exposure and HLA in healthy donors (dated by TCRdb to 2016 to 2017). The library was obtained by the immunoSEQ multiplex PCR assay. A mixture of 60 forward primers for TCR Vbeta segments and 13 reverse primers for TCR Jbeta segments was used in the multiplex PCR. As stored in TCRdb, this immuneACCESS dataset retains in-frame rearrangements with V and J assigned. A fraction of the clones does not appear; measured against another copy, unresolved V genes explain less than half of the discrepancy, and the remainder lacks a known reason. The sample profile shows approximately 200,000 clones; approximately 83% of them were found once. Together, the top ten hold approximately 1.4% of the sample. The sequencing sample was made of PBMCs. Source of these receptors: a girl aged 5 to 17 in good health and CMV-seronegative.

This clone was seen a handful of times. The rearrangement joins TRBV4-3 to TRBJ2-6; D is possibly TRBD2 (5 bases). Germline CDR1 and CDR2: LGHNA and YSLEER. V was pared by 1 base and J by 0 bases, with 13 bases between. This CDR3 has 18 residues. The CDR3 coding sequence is TGCGCCAGCAGCCAAGGGCCCGGACTTAGCTCTGGGGCCAACGTCCTGACTTTC. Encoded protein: CASSQGPGLSSGANVLTF.

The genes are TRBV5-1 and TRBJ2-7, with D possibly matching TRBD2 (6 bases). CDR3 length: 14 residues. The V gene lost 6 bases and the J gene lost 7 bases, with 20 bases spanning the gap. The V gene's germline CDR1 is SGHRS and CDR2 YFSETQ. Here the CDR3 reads CASITGPGAVEQYF. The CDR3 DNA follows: TGCGCCAGCATCACTGGACCGGGAGCGGTTGAGCAGTACTTC. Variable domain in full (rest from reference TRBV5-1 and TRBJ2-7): KAGVTQTPRYLIKTRGQQVTLSCSPISGHRSVSWYQQTPGQGLQFLFEYFSETQRNKGNFPGRFSGRQFSNSRSEMNVSTLELGDSALYLCASITGPGAVEQYFGPGTRLTVT.

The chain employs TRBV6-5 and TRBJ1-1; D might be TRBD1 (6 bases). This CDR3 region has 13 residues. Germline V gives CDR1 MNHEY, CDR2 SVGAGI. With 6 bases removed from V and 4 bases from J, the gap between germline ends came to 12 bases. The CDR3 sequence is CASRRTGPTEAFF. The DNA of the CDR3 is TGTGCCAGCAGAAGAACAGGGCCCACTGAAGCTTTCTTT.

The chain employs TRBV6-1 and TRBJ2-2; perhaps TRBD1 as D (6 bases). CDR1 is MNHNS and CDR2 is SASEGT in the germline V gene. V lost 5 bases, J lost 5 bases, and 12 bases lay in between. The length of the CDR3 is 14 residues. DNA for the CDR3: TGTGCCAGCAGTACTCCGGGACAAACCGGGGAGCTGTTTTTT. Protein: CASSTPGQTGELFF.

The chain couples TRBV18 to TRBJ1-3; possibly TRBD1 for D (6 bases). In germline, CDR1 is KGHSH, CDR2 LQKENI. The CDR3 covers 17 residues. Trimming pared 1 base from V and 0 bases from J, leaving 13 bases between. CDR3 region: CASSPRAGESSGNTIYF. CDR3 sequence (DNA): TGTGCCAGCTCACCACGGGCAGGGGAATCCTCTGGAAACACCATATATTTT.

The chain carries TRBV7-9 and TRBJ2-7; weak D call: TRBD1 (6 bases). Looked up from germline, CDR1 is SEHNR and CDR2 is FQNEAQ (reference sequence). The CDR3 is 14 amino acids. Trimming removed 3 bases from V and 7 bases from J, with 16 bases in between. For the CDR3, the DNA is TGTGCCAGCAGCTTCGAACAGGGATTAAAGGAGCAGTACTTC. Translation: CASSFEQGLKEQYF.

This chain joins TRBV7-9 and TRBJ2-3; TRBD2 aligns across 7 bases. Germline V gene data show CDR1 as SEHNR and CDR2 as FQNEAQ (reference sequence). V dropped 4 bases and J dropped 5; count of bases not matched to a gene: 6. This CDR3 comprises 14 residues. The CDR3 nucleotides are TGTGCCAGCAGCTCGGACTGGGGGGGAGATACGCAGTATTTT. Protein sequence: CASSSDWGGDTQYF. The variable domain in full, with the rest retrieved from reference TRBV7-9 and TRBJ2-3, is DTGVSQNPRHKITKRGQNVTFRCDPISEHNRLYWYRQTLGQGPEFLTYFQNEAQLEKSRLLSDRFSAERPKGSFSTLEIQRTEQGDSAMYLCASSSDWGGDTQYFGPGTRLTVL.

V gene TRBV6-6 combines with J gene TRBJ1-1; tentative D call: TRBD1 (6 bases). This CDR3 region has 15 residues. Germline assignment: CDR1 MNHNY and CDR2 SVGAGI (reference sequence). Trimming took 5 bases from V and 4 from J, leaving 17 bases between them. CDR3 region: CASSPPGTRFTEAFF. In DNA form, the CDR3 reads TGTGCCAGCAGTCCTCCGGGGACAAGATTCACTGAAGCTTTCTTT.

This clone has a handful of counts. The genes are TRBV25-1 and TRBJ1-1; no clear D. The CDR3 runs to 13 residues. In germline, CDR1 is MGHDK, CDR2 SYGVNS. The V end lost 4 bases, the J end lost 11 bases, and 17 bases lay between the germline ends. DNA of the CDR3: TGTGCCAGCAGTGGGTCCGCGAGGGCTGGGGCTTTCTTT. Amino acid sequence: CASSGSARAGAFF.

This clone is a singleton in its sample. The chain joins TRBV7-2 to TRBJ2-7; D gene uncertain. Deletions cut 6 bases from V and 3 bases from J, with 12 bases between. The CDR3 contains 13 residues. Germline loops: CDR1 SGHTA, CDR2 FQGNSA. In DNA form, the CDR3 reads TGTGCCAGCAGTCTAATGCCCCACTACGAGCAGTACTTC. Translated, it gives CASSLMPHYEQYF.

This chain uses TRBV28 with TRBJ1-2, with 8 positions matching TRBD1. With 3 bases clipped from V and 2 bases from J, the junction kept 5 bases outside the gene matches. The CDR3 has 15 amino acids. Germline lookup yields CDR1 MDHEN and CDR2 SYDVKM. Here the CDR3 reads CASSFADRVNYGYTF. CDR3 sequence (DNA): TGTGCCAGCAGTTTCGCGGACAGGGTGAACTATGGCTACACCTTC.

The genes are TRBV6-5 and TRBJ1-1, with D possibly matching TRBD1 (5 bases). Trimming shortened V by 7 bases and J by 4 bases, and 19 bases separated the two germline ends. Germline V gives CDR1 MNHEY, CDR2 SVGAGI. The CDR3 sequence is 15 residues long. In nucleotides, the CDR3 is TGTGCCAGCAAAGGCGATAGGGGCTGGGGCACTGAAGCTTTCTTT. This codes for CASKGDRGWGTEAFF.

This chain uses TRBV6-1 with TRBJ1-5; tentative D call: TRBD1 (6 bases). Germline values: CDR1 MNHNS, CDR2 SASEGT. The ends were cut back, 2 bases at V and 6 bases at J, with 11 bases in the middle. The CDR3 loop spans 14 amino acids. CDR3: CASSEKGEVQPQHF. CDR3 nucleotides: TGTGCCAGCAGTGAAAAGGGGGAAGTTCAGCCCCAGCATTTT.

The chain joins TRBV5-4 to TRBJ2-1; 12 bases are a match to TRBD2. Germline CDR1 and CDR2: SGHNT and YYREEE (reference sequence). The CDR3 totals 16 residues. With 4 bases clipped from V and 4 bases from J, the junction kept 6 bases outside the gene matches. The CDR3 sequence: CASSATSGGPYNEQFF. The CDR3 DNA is TGTGCCAGCAGCGCGACTAGCGGGGGACCTTACAATGAGCAGTTCTTC.

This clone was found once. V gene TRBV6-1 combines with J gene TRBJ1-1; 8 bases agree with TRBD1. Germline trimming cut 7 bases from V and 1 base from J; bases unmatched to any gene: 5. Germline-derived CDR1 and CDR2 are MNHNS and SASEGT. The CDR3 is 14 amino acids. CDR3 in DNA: TGTGCCAGCACTAAACAGGGGGAGAACACTGAAGCTTTCTTT. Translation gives CASTKQGENTEAFF.

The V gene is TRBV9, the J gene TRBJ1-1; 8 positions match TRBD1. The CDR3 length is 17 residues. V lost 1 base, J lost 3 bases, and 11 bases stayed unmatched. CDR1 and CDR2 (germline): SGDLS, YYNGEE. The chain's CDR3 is CASSVISGGGWDTEAFF. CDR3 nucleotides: TGTGCCAGCAGCGTAATCTCAGGGGGCGGATGGGACACTGAAGCTTTCTTT.

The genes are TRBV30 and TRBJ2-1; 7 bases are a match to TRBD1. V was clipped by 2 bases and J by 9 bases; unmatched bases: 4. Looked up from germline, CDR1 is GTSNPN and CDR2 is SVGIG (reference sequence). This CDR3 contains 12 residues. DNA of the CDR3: TGTGCCTGGAGTCCGGGGACAGCTGAGCAGTTCTTC. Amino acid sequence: CAWSPGTAEQFF.

The CDR3 sequence: CASSLGGGGTAEAFF. CDR3 nucleotides: TGTGCCAGCAGCTTAGGGGGGGGTGGTACGGCTGAAGCTTTCTTT. This chain joins TRBV7-8 and TRBJ1-1; tentatively, D is TRBD1 (5 bases). The V gene lost 1 base and the J gene lost 6 bases, with 15 bases spanning the gap. CDR1 SGHVS and CDR2 FQNEAQ come from the germline V gene. This CDR3 has 15 amino acids.

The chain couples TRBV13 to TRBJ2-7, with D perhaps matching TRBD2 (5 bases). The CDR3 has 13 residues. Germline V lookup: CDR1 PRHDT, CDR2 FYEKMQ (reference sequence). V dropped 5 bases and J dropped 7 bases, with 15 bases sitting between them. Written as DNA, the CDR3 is TGTGCCAGCAGCCCGCGACCTTCGGGGGAGCAGTACTTC. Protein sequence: CASSPRPSGEQYF.

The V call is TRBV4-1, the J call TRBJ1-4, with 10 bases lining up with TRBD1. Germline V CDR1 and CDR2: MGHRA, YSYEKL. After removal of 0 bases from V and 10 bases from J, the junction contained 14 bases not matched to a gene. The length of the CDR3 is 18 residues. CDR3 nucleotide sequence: TGCGCCAGCAGCCAAGATCCCCGGGACAGGGGAGGGTTCGGAAAACTGTTTTTT. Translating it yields CASSQDPRDRGGFGKLFF.

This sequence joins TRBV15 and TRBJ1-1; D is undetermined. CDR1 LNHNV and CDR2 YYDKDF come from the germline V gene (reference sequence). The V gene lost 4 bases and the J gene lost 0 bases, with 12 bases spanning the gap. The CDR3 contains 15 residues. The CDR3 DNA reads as TGTGCCACCAGCATCTTTGGAGGTATGAACACTGAAGCTTTCTTT. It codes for CATSIFGGMNTEAFF.

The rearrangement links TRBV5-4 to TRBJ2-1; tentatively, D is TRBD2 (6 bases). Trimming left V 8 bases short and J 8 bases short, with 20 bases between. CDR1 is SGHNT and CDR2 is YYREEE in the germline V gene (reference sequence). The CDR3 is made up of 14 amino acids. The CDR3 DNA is TGTGCCAGTACACCGGGACTCGAGACGGATGAGCAGTTCTTC. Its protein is CASTPGLETDEQFF.

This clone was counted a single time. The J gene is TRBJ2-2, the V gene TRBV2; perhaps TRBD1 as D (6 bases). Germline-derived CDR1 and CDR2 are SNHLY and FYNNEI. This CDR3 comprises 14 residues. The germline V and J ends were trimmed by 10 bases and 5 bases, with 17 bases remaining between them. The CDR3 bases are TGTGCCACCTCTTCAGGGGCCGGGACCGGGGAGCTGTTTTTT. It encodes CATSSGAGTGELFF.

The CDR3 spells CASSELAGSTGELFF. The DNA of the CDR3 is TGTGCCAGCAGTGAACTAGCGGGGAGTACCGGGGAGCTGTTTTTT. V usage is TRBV6-4 and J usage is TRBJ2-2, with TRBD2 matching over 10 bases. J was trimmed by 5 bases and V by 3 bases; bases with no gene match: 3. The CDR3 loop spans 15 amino acids. In germline, CDR1 is MRHNA, CDR2 SNTAGT.

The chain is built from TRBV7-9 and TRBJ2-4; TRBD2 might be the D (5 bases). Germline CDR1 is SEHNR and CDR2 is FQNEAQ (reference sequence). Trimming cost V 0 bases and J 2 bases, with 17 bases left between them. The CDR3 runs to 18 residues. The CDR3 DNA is TGTGCCAGCAGCTTAGCGCTCTCTACGGGATCTTCCAAAAACATTCAGTACTTC. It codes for CASSLALSTGSSKNIQYF.

CDR3 loop: CASRSDGKYGYTF. CDR3 nucleotides: TGTGCCAGCAGAAGTGACGGGAAATATGGCTACACCTTC. This chain joins TRBV27 and TRBJ1-2, with D hard to call. Germline V lookup: CDR1 MNHEY, CDR2 SMNVEV (reference sequence). Between the trimmed V and J ends, which lost 6 bases and 5 bases, there was a span of 13 bases. CDR3 length: 13 residues.

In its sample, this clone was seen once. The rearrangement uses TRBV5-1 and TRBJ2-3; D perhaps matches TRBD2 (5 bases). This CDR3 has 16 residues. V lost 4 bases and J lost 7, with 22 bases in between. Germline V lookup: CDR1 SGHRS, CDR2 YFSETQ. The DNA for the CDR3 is TGCGCCAGCAGCCCGGAGCTAGCCGACCACATGAATACGCAGTATTTT. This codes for CASSPELADHMNTQYF.

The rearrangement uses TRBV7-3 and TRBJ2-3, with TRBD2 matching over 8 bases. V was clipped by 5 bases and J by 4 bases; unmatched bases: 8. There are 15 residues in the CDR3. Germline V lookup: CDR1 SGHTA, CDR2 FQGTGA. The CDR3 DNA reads TGTGCCAGCAGCCAGGGAGGCGGGGGGTCAGATACGCAGTATTTT. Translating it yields CASSQGGGGSDTQYF.